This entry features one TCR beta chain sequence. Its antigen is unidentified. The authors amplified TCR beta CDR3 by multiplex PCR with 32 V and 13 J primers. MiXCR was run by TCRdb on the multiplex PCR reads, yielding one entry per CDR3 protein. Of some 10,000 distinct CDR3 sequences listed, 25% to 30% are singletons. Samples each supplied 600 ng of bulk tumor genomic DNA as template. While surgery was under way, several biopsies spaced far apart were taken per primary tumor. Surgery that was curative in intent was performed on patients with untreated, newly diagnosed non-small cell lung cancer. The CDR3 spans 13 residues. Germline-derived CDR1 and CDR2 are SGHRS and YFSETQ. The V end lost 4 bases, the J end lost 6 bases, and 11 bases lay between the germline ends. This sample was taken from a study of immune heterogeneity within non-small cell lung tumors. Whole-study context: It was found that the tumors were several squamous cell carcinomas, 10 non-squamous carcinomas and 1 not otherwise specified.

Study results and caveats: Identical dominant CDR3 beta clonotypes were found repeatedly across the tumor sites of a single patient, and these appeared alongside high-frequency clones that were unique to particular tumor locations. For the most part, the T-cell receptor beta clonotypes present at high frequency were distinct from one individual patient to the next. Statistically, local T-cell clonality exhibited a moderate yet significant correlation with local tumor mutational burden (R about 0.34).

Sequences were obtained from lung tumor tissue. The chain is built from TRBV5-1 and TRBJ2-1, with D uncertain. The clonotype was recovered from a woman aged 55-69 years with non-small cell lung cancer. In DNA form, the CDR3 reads TGCGCCAGCAGCATCCGCGTGAGCAATGAGCAGTTCTTC. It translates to CASSIRVSNEQFF.